This is a list of T cell receptor beta chains from one sample in a study of blood T cells in healthy people across ages. TCRdb used MiXCR to reprocess the 5' RACE reads, holding one entry per CDR3 protein. Altogether roughly 2 million distinct CDR3 sequences are present, 40% to 55% being singletons, with the ten largest covering approximately 2.1%. The specimen was blood. Receptor source: a middle-aged woman in good health. The conserved cysteine and the conserved F or W are not part of the CDR3 here. The order of the fields is clone size, V gene, J gene, CDR3 protein. Clone size is stated in some rows and not others, as once, few, many or a class when expanded.

size: few; V: TRBV6-5; J: TRBJ2-5; CDR3: ASRAGRNRQETQY
size: .; V: TRBV11-2; J: TRBJ1-2; CDR3: ASSLTGQSYSGSYT
size: many; V: TRBV6-5; J: TRBJ2-6; CDR3: ASSYVSSGANVLT
size: few; V: TRBV20-1; J: TRBJ1-5; CDR3: SAVGQGGNQPQH
size: .; V: TRBV20-1; J: TRBJ2-3; CDR3: SARDPGQGRADTQY
size: few; V: TRBV27; J: TRBJ2-7; CDR3: ASSLSPPTGVGSYEQY
size: .; V: TRBV25-1; J: TRBJ2-5; CDR3: ASTEAVVGSEQY
size: .; V: TRBV4-3; J: TRBJ1-2; CDR3: ASSQEGTGNYGYT
size: few; V: TRBV9; J: TRBJ2-5; CDR3: ASSVVIGETQY
size: .; V: TRBV20-1; J: TRBJ1-2; CDR3: SAQGGGGYT
size: .; V: TRBV10-3; J: TRBJ2-1; CDR3: AISELLSGGTGSEQF
size: few; V: TRBV6-6; J: TRBJ1-1; CDR3: ASSPEDRVNTEAF
size: few; V: TRBV6-5; J: TRBJ1-4; CDR3: ASSYRRQERNEKLF
size: .; V: TRBV3-1; J: TRBJ2-1; CDR3: ASSQAPGGEWEQF
size: once; V: TRBV28; J: TRBJ2-1; CDR3: ASSFWGESYNEQF
size: .; V: TRBV5-1; J: TRBJ2-3; CDR3: ASSIPRLAGGHSTDTQY
size: .; V: TRBV6-1; J: TRBJ1-4; CDR3: ASRGQLTEKLF
size: few; V: TRBV20-1; J: TRBJ1-6; CDR3: SATAGTANSPLH
size: many; V: TRBV28; J: TRBJ2-7; CDR3: ASSLVFRDRGAREQY
size: .; V: TRBV7-3; J: TRBJ1-2; CDR3: ASSEWSGRGYT
size: .; V: TRBV7-2; J: TRBJ2-7; CDR3: ASSPTRASLEQY
size: .; V: TRBV5-1; J: TRBJ2-5; CDR3: ASSPRQGRIETQY
size: .; V: TRBV11-2; J: TRBJ2-3; CDR3: ASSLEGGVPTTDTQY
size: .; V: TRBV6-6; J: TRBJ1-1; CDR3: ASSKWTGWLDTEAF
size: .; V: TRBV7-9; J: TRBJ2-3; CDR3: ASSDWTEQDTQY
size: many; V: TRBV4-3; J: TRBJ1-4; CDR3: ASSQVQGAALLF
size: .; V: TRBV28; J: TRBJ2-1; CDR3: ASSLISASGGIKTYNEQF
size: .; V: TRBV3-1; J: TRBJ1-2; CDR3: ASSQDWLGGTAYGYT
size: .; V: TRBV20-1; J: TRBJ2-5; CDR3: SARVPGTKKETQY
size: .; V: TRBV18; J: TRBJ1-4; CDR3: ASSPRRSEQGREKLF
size: .; V: TRBV3-1; J: TRBJ2-4; CDR3: ASSQETTGFENIQY
size: few; V: TRBV25-1; J: TRBJ2-1; CDR3: ASSEYYLAGGKYNEQF
size: .; V: TRBV4-3; J: TRBJ1-2; CDR3: AGSQGILGTDYNYGYT
size: few; V: TRBV20-1; J: TRBJ2-5; CDR3: SARAYRGQGVDGETQY
size: .; V: TRBV6-2/TRBV6-3; J: .; CDR3: ATRGAGTGNPYEQY
size: .; V: TRBV20-1; J: TRBJ2-3; CDR3: SAAGTGVRDTQY
size: .; V: TRBV20-1; J: TRBJ2-3; CDR3: SARDRVGRDTQY
size: .; V: TRBV25-1; J: TRBJ1-6; CDR3: ASSGPGGASPLH
size: .; V: TRBV5-1; J: TRBJ2-5; CDR3: ASSPGLAGGQGNEQY
size: .; V: TRBV6-5; J: TRBJ1-2; CDR3: ASRGGVTYGYT
size: few; V: TRBV6-5; J: TRBJ2-6; CDR3: ASSNLGGANVLT
size: .; V: TRBV5-1; J: TRBJ1-1; CDR3: ASSLGGVKAEAF